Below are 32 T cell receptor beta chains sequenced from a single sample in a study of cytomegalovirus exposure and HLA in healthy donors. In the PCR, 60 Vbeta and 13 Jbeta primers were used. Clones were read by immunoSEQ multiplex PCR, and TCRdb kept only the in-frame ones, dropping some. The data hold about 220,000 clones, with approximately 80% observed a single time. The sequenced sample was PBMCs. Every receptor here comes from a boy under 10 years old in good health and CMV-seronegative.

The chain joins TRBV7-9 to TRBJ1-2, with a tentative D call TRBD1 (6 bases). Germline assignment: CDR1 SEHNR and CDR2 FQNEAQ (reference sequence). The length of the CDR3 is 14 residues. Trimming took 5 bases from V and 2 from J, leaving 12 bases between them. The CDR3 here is CASSGDRSNYGYTF. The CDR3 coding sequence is TGTGCCAGCAGCGGTGACAGGTCGAACTATGGCTACACCTTC.

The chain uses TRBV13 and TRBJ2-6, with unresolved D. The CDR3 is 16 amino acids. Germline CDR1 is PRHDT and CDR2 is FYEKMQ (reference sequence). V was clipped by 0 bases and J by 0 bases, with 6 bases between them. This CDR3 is CASSLGPLSGANVLTF. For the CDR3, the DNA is TGTGCCAGCAGCTTAGGCCCCCTCTCTGGGGCCAACGTCCTGACTTTC.

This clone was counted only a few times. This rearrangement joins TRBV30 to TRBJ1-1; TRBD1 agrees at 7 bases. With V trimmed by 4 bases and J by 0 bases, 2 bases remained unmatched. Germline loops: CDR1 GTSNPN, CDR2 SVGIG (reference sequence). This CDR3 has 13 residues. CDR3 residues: CAWTGGLNTEAFF. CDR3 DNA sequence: TGTGCCTGGACAGGGGGTTTGAACACTGAAGCTTTCTTT.

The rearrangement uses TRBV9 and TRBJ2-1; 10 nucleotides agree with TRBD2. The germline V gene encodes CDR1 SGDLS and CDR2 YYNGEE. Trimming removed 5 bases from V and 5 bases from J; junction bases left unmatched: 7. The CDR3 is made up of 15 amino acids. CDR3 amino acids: CASRPAGGQDNEQFF. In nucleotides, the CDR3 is TGTGCCAGCAGGCCAGCGGGGGGGCAGGACAATGAGCAGTTCTTC.

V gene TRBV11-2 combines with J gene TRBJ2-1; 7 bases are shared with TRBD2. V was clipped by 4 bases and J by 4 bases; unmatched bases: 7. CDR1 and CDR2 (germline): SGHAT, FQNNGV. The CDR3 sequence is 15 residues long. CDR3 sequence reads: CASSSKGGGYNEQFF. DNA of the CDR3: TGTGCCAGCAGCTCGAAGGGCGGGGGTTACAATGAGCAGTTCTTC.

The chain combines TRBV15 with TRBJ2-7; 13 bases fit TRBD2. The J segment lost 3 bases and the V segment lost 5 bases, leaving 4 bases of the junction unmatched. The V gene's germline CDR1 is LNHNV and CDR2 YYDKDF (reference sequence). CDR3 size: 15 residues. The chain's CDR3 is CATSGRLAGGYEQYF. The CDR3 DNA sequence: TGTGCCACCAGCGGAAGACTAGCGGGAGGCTACGAGCAGTACTTC.

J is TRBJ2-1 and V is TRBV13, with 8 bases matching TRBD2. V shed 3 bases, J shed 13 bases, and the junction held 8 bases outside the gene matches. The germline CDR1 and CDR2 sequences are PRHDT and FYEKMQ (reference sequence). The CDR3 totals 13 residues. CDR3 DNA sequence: TGTGCCAGCAGCTTTCCAGAACTAGCGGCTCAGTTCTTC. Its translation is CASSFPELAAQFF.

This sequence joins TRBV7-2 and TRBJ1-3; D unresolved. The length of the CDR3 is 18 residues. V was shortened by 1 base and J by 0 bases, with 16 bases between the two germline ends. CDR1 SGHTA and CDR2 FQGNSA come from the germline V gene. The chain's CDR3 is CASSLGVATGFSGNTIYF. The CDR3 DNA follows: TGTGCCAGCAGCTTAGGGGTCGCAACGGGTTTCTCTGGAAACACCATATATTTT.

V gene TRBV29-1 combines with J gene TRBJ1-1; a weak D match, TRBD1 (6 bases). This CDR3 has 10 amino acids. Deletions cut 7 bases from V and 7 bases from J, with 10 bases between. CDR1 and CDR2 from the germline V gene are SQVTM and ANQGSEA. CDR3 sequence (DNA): TGCAGCGCAATACAGGGTGAAGCTTTCTTT. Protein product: CSAIQGEAFF. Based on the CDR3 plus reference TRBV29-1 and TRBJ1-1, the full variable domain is SAVISQKPSRDICQRGTSLTIQCQVDSQVTMMFWYRQQPGQSLTLIATANQGSEATYESGFVIDKFPISRPNLTFSTLTVSNMSPEDSSIYLCSAIQGEAFFGQGTRLTVV.

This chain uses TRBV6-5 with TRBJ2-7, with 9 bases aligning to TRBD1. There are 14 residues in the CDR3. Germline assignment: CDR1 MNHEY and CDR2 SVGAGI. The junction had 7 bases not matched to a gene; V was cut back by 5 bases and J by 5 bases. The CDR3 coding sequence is TGTGCCAGCAGTCCCGGGACAGGGAGAGACGAGCAGTACTTC. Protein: CASSPGTGRDEQYF.

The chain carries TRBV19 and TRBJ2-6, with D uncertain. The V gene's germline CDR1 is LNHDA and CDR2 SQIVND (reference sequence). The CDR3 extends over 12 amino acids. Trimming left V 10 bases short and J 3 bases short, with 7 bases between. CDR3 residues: CATRFGANVLTF. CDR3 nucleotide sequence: TGTGCCACCAGATTTGGGGCCAACGTCCTGACTTTC.

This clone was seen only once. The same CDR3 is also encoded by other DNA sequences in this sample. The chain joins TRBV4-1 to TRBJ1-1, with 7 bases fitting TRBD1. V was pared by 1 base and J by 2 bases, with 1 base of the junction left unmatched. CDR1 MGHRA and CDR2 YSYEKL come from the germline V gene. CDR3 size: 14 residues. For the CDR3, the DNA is TGCGCCAGCAGCCAAGGACAGGGTAACACTGAAGCTTTCTTT. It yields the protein CASSQGQGNTEAFF.

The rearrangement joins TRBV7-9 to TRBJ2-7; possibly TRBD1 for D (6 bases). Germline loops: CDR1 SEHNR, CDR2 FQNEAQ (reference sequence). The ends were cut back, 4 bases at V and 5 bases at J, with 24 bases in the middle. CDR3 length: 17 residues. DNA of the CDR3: TGTGCCAGCAGCTGGCCCATTGGGGGACACGGCCTGGACGAGCAGTACTTC. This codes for CASSWPIGGHGLDEQYF.

The CDR3 here is CSVLRQNNEQFF. The CDR3 DNA reads as TGCAGCGTTCTTAGACAGAACAATGAGCAGTTCTTC. J is TRBJ2-1 and V is TRBV29-1, with a possible D match to TRBD1 (5 bases). Germline CDR1 SQVTM, CDR2 ANQGSEA. The length of the CDR3 is 12 residues. V was pared by 5 bases and J by 5 bases, with 10 bases between.

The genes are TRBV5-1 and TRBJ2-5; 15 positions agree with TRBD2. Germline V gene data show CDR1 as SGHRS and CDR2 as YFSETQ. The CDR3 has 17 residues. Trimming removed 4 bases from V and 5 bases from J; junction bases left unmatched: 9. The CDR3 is CASSARTSGRGLETQYF. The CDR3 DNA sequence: TGCGCCAGCAGCGCCAGGACTAGCGGGAGGGGGCTGGAGACCCAGTACTTC.

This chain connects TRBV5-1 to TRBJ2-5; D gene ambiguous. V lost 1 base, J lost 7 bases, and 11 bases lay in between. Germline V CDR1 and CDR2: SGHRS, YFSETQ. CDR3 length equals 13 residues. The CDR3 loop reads CASSLPGPGTQYF. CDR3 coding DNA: TGCGCCAGCAGCTTGCCAGGCCCAGGGACCCAGTACTTC. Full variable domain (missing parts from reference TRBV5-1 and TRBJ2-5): KAGVTQTPRYLIKTRGQQVTLSCSPISGHRSVSWYQQTPGQGLQFLFEYFSETQRNKGNFPGRFSGRQFSNSRSEMNVSTLELGDSALYLCASSLPGPGTQYFGPGTRLLVL.

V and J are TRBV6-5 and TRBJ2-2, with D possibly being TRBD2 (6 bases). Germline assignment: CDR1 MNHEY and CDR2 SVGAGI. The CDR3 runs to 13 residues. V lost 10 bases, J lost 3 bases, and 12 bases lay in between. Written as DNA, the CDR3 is TGTGCCAACCCCGGGACTTACACCGGGGAGCTGTTTTTT. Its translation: CANPGTYTGELFF.

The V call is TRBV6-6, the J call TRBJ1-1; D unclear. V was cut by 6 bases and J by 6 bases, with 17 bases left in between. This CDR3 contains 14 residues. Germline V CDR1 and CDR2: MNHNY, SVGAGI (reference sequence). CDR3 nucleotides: TGTGCCAGCAGCCAGACATCGACCGGGGCTGAAGCTTTCTTT. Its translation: CASSQTSTGAEAFF.

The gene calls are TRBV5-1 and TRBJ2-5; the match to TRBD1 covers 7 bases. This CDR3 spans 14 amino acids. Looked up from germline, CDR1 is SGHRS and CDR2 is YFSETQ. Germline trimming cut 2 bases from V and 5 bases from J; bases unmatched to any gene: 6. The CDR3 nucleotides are TGCGCCAGCAGCTTCGGACAGGCCGGTGAGACCCAGTACTTC. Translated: CASSFGQAGETQYF.

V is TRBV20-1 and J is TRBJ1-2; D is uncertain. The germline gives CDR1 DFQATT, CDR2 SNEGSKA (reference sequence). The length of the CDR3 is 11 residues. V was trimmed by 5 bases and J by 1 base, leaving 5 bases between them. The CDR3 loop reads CSAPGNYGYTF. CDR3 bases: TGCAGTGCTCCGGGTAACTATGGCTACACCTTC.

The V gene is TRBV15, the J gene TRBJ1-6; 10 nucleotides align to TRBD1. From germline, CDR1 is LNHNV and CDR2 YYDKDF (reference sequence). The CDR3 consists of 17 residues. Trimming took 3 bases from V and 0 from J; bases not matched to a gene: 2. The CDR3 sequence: CATSSGQGVSYNSPLHF. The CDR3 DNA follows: TGTGCCACCAGCAGTGGACAGGGGGTCTCCTATAATTCACCCCTCCACTTT.

Here the CDR3 DNA reads TGCGCCAGCAGCCCGACGGGACAGGGAGGTGAAAAACTGTTTTTT. As protein: CASSPTGQGGEKLFF. This chain links TRBV5-1 with TRBJ1-4, with 9 positions matching TRBD1. This CDR3 spans 15 amino acids. The trim removed 4 bases at V and 7 bases at J, leaving 8 bases unmatched. The V gene's germline CDR1 is SGHRS and CDR2 YFSETQ. Full variable domain (outside the CDR3, taken from reference TRBV5-1 and TRBJ1-4): KAGVTQTPRYLIKTRGQQVTLSCSPISGHRSVSWYQQTPGQGLQFLFEYFSETQRNKGNFPGRFSGRQFSNSRSEMNVSTLELGDSALYLCASSPTGQGGEKLFFGSGTQLSVL.

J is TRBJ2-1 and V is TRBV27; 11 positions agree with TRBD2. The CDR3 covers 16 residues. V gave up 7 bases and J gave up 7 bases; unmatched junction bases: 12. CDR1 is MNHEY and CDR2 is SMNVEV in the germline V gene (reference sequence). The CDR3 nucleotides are TGTGCCAGCACCATCCTAGCGGGAGGACCTACAAATGAGCAGTTCTTC. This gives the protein CASTILAGGPTNEQFF.

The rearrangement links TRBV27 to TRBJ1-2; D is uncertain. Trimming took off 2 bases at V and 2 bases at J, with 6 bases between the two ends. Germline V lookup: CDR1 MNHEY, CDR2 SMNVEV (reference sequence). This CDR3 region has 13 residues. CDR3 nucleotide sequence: TGTGCCAGCAGTTTAGGAGGAAACTATGGCTACACCTTC. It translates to CASSLGGNYGYTF.

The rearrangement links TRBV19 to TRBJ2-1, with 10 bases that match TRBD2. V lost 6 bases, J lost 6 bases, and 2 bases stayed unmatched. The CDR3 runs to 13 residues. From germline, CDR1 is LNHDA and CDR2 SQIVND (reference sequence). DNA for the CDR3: TGTGCCAGTAGACTAGCGGGGACCAATGAGCAGTTCTTC. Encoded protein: CASRLAGTNEQFF.

CDR3 in amino acids: CASIGGVASTDTQYF. In DNA form, the CDR3 reads TGTGCCAGCATAGGAGGTGTTGCTAGCACAGATACGCAGTATTTT. The rearrangement uses TRBV11-2 and TRBJ2-3, with D maybe TRBD2 (5 bases). CDR3 size: 15 residues. Trimming left V 7 bases short and J 0 bases short, with 14 bases between. CDR1 is SGHAT and CDR2 is FQNNGV in the germline V gene.

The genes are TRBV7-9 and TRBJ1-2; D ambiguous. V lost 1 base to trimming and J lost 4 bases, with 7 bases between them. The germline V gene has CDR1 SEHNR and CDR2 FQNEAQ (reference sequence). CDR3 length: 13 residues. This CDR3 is CASSLGTTYGYTF. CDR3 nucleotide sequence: TGTGCCAGCAGCTTAGGGACTACCTATGGCTACACCTTC.

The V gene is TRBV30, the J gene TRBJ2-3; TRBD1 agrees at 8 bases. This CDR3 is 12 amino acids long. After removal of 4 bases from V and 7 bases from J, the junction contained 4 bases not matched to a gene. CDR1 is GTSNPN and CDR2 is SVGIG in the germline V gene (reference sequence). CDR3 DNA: TGTGCCTGGACAGGGGGCATGTATACGCAGTATTTT. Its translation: CAWTGGMYTQYF.

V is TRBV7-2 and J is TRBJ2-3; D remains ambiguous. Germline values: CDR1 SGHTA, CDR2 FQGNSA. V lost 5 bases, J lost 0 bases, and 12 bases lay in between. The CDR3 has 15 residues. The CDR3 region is CASSATLTSTDTQYF. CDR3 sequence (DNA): TGTGCCAGCAGCGCGACATTAACTAGCACAGATACGCAGTATTTT.

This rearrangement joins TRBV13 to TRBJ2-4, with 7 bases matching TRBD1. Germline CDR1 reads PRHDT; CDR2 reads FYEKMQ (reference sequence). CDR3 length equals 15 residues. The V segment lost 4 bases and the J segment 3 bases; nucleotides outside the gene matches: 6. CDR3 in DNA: TGTGCCAGCAGCTCGACAGGGCTAGGCAAAAACATTCAGTACTTC. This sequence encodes CASSSTGLGKNIQYF.

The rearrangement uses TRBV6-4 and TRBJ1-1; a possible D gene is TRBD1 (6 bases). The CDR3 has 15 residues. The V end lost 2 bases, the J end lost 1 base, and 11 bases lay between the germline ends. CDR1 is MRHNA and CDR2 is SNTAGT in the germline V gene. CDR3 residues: CASSDPGQRNTEAFF. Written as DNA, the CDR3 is TGTGCCAGCAGTGACCCGGGACAACGGAACACTGAAGCTTTCTTT.

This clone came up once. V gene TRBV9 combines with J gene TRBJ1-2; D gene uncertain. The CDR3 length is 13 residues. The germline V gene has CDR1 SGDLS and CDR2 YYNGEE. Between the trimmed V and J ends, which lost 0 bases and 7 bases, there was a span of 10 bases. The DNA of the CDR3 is TGTGCCAGCAGCGTAGACAGAATCCGTGGCTACACCTTC. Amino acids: CASSVDRIRGYTF.